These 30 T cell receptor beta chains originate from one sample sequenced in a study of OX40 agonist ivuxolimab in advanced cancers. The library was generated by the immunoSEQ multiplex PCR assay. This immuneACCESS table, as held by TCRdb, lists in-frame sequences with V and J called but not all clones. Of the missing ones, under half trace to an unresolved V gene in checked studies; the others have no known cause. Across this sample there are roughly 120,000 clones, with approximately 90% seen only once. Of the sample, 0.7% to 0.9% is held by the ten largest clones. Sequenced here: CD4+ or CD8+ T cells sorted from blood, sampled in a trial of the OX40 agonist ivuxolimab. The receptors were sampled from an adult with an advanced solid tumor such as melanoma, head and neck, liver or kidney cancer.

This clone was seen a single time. The CDR3 DNA is TGCAGCGTTGGCTGGGAAGTCGGAAACACCATATATTTT. This gives the protein CSVGWEVGNTIYF. V usage is TRBV29-1 and J usage is TRBJ1-3; D gene unclear. The CDR3 extends over 13 amino acids. Germline CDR1 reads SQVTM; CDR2 reads ANQGSEA. V gave up 4 bases and J gave up 4 bases, with 11 bases separating them. Using reference TRBV29-1 and TRBJ1-3 for the parts outside the CDR3, the full variable domain is SAVISQKPSRDICQRGTSLTIQCQVDSQVTMMFWYRQQPGQSLTLIATANQGSEATYESGFVIDKFPISRPNLTFSTLTVSNMSPEDSSIYLCSVGWEVGNTIYFGEGSWLTVV.

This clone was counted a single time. The CDR3 DNA reads as TGCAGCGCCCGGGACAGGGGGGTCGAGCAGTACTTC. It is translated as CSARDRGVEQYF. The chain combines TRBV29-1 with TRBJ2-7; 11 bases agree with TRBD1. Trimming took 7 bases from V and 6 from J; bases not matched to a gene: 5. Germline lookup yields CDR1 SQVTM and CDR2 ANQGSEA. The CDR3 sequence is 12 residues long.

Here the CDR3 DNA reads TGTGCCAGCAGCTTAGTCAGGGATGCAACTAATGAAAAACTGTTTTTT. This codes for CASSLVRDATNEKLFF. V is TRBV7-2 and J is TRBJ1-4; perhaps TRBD1 as D (5 bases). Germline V gene sequence: CDR1 SGHTA, CDR2 FQGNSA. The length of the CDR3 is 16 residues. Trimming removed 1 base at V and 0 bases at J, with 9 bases between.

The CDR3 reads CASSLVGQEKLFF. The CDR3 DNA sequence: TGTGCCAGCAGTTTGGTGGGACAGGAAAAACTGTTTTTT. This rearrangement joins TRBV28 to TRBJ1-4, with 7 bases matching TRBD1. The CDR3 runs 13 residues. J was trimmed by 8 bases and V by 3 bases; bases with no gene match: 3. Per germline, CDR1 MDHEN and CDR2 SYDVKM. Based on the CDR3 plus reference TRBV28 and TRBJ1-4, the full variable domain is DVKVTQSSRYLVKRTGEKVFLECVQDMDHENMFWYRQDPGLGLRLIYFSYDVKMKEKGDIPEGYSVSREKKERFSLILESASTNQTSMYLCASSLVGQEKLFFGSGTQLSVL.

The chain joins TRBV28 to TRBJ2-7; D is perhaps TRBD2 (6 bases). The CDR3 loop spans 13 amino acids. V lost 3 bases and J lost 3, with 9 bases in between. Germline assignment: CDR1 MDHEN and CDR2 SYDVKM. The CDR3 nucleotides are TGTGCCAGCAGTTTTGGGGGGTTCTACGAGCAGTACTTC. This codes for CASSFGGFYEQYF. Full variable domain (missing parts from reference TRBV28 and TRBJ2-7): DVKVTQSSRYLVKRTGEKVFLECVQDMDHENMFWYRQDPGLGLRLIYFSYDVKMKEKGDIPEGYSVSREKKERFSLILESASTNQTSMYLCASSFGGFYEQYFGPGTRLTVT.

The CDR3 region has the DNA TGTGCCAGCAGTTTAGGACAGGGGGCACGTCAGCCCCAGCATTTT. Its protein is CASSLGQGARQPQHF. This chain links TRBV28 with TRBJ1-5; 11 bases fit TRBD1. This CDR3 has 15 residues. Trimming took 2 bases from V and 6 from J; bases not matched to a gene: 3. CDR1 and CDR2 from the germline V gene are MDHEN and SYDVKM. Together with reference TRBV28 and TRBJ1-5, the CDR3 gives the full variable domain: DVKVTQSSRYLVKRTGEKVFLECVQDMDHENMFWYRQDPGLGLRLIYFSYDVKMKEKGDIPEGYSVSREKKERFSLILESASTNQTSMYLCASSLGQGARQPQHFGDGTRLSIL.

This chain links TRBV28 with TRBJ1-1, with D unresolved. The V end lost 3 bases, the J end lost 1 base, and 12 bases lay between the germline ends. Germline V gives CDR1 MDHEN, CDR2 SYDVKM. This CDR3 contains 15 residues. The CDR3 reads CASSFGIDTNTEAFF. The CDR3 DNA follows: TGTGCCAGCAGTTTCGGGATAGACACGAACACTGAAGCTTTCTTT.

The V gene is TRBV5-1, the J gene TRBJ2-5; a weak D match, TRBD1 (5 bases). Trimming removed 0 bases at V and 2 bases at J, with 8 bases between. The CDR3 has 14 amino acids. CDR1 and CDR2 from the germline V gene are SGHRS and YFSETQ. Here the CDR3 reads CASSLVGVQETQYF. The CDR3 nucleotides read TGCGCCAGCAGCTTGGTAGGGGTACAAGAGACCCAGTACTTC. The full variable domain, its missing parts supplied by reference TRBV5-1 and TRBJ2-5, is KAGVTQTPRYLIKTRGQQVTLSCSPISGHRSVSWYQQTPGQGLQFLFEYFSETQRNKGNFPGRFSGRQFSNSRSEMNVSTLELGDSALYLCASSLVGVQETQYFGPGTRLLVL.

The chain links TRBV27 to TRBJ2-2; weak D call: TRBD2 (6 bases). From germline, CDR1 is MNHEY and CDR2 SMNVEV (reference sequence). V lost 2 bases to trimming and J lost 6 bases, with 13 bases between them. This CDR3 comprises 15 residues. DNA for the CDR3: TGTGCCAGCAGTTTAATGGCTAGCGTCCCCGGGGAGCTGTTTTTT. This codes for CASSLMASVPGELFF.

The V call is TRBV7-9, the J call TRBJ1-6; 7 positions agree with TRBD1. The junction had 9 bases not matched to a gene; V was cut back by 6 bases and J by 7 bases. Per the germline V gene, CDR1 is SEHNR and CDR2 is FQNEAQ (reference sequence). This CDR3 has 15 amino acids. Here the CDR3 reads CASSSQTGANSPLHF. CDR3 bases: TGTGCCAGCAGTTCACAAACAGGGGCGAATTCACCCCTCCACTTT.

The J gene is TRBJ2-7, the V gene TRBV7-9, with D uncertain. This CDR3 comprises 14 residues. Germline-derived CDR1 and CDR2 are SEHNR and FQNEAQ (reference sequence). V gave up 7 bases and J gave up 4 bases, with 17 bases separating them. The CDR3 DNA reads TGTGCCAGCAACCCCCCGCAGGCCCCGTACGAGCAGTACTTC. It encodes CASNPPQAPYEQYF. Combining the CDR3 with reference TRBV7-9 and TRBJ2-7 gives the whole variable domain DTGVSQNPRHKITKRGQNVTFRCDPISEHNRLYWYRQTLGQGPEFLTYFQNEAQLEKSRLLSDRFSAERPKGSFSTLEIQRTEQGDSAMYLCASNPPQAPYEQYFGPGTRLTVT.

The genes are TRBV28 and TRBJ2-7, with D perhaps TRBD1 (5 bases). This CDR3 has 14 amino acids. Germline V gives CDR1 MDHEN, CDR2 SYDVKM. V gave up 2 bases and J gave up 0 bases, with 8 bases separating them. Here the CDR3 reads CASSLQGGSYEQYF. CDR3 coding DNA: TGTGCCAGCAGTTTACAGGGCGGCTCCTACGAGCAGTACTTC.

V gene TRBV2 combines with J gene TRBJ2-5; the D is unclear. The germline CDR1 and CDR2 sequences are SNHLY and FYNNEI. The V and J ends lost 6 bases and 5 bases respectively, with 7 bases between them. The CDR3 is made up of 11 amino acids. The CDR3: CASRPRETQYF. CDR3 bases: TGTGCCAGCAGGCCCCGGGAGACCCAGTACTTC.

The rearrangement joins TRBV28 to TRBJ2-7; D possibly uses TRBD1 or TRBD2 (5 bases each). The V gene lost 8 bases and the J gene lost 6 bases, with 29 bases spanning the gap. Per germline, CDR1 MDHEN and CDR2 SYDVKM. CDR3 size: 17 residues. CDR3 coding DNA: TGTGCCAGCCTGGATCGAAGCCTTGGGACGGGGTCGCGCGAGCAGTACTTC. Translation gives CASLDRSLGTGSREQYF.

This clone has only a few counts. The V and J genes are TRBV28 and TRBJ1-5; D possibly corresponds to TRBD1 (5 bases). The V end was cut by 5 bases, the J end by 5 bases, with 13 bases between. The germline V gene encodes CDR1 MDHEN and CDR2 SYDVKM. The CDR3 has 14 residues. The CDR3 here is CASSKPQGYQPQHF. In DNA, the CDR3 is TGTGCCAGCAGTAAACCCCAGGGCTATCAGCCCCAGCATTTT.

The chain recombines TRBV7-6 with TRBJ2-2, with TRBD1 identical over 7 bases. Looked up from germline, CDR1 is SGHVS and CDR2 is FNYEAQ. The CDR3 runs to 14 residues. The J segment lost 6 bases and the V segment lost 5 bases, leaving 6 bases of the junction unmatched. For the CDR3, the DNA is TGTGCCAGCAGCCCCACGCAGGGGGCCGGGGAGCTGTTTTTT. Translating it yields CASSPTQGAGELFF.

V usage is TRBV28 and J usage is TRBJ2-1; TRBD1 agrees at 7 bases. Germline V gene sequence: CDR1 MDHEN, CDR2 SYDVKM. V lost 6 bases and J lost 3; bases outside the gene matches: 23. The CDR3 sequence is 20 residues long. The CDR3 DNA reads TGTGCCAGCAGACTACGACAGGGATTGAACTATAATATCTACTACAATGAGCAGTTCTTC. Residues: CASRLRQGLNYNIYYNEQFF.

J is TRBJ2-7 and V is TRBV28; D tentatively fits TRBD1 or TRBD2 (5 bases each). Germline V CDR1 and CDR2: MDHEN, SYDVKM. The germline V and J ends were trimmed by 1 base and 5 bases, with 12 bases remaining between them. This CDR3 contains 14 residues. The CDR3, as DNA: TGTGCCAGCAGTTTATCCCAGGGAGTCCACGAGCAGTACTTC. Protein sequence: CASSLSQGVHEQYF. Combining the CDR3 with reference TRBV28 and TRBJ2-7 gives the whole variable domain DVKVTQSSRYLVKRTGEKVFLECVQDMDHENMFWYRQDPGLGLRLIYFSYDVKMKEKGDIPEGYSVSREKKERFSLILESASTNQTSMYLCASSLSQGVHEQYFGPGTRLTVT.

CDR3 region: CATGVPGQNTGELFF. CDR3 coding DNA: TGTGCCACCGGTGTACCGGGCCAGAACACCGGGGAGCTGTTTTTT. The chain joins TRBV10-3 to TRBJ2-2; D is unclear. Germline V gene lookup returns CDR1 ENHRY and CDR2 SYGVKD. This CDR3 is built from 15 residues. V lost 10 bases and J lost 1, with 16 bases in between.

CDR3: CASSMGGTGQEKQYF. In nucleotides, the CDR3 is TGTGCCAGTAGTATGGGCGGTACAGGGCAGGAAAAGCAGTACTTC. V and J are TRBV19 and TRBJ2-7; tentatively, D is TRBD1 (6 bases). V was trimmed by 3 bases and J by 8 bases, leaving 20 bases between them. CDR1 is LNHDA and CDR2 is SQIVND in the germline V gene (reference sequence). The CDR3 is 15 residues long.

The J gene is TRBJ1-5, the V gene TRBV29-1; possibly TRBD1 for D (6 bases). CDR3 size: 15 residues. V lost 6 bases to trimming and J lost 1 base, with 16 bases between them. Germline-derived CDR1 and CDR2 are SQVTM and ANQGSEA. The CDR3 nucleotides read TGCAGCGTGGTGGTGTCAGGGGAAAGCAATCAGCCCCAGCATTTT. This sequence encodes CSVVVSGESNQPQHF.

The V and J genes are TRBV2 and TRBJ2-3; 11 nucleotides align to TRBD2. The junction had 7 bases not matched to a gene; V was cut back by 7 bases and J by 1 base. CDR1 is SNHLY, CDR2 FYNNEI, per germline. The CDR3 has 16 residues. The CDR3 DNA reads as TGTGCCAGCACCGAACCACTAGCGGGGGGCACAGATACGCAGTATTTT. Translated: CASTEPLAGGTDTQYF.

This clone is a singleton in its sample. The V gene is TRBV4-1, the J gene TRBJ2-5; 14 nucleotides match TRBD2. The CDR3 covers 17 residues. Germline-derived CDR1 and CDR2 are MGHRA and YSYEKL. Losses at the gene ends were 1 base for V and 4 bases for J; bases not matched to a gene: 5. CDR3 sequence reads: CASSQGLAGGPTETQYF. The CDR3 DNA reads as TGCGCCAGCAGCCAAGGACTAGCGGGAGGGCCCACAGAGACCCAGTACTTC.

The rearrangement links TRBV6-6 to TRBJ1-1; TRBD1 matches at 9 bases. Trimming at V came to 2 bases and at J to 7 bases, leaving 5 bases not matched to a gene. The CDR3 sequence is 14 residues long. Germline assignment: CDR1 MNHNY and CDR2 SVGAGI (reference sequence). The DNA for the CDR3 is TGTGCCAGCAGTTACCGGGACAGGGACTTTGAAGCTTTCTTT. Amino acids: CASSYRDRDFEAFF.

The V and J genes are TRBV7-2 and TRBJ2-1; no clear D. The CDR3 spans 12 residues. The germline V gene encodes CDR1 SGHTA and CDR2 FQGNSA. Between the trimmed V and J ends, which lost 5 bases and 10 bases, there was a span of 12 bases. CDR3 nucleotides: TGTGCCAGCAGCGCGATGACACAGGAGCAGTTCTTC. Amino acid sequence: CASSAMTQEQFF.

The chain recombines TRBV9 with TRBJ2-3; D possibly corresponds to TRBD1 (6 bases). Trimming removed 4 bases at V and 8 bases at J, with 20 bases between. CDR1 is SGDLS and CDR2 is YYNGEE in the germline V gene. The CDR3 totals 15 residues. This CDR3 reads CASSPPTGNDRTQYF. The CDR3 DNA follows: TGTGCCAGCAGCCCCCCGACAGGTAATGATCGTACGCAGTATTTT.

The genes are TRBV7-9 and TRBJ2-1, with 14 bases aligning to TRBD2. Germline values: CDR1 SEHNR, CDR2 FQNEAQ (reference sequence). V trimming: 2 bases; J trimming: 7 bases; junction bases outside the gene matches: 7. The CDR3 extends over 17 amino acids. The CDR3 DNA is TGTGCCAGCAGCTTACGCTGGGGACTAGCGGGAGATAATGAGCAGTTCTTC. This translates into CASSLRWGLAGDNEQFF.

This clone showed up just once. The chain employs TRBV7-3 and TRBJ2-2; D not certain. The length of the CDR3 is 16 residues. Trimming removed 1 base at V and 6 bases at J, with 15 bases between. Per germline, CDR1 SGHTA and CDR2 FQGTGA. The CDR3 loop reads CASSLMQRQTSGELFF. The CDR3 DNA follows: TGTGCCAGCAGCTTAATGCAACGGCAAACTTCCGGGGAGCTGTTTTTT.

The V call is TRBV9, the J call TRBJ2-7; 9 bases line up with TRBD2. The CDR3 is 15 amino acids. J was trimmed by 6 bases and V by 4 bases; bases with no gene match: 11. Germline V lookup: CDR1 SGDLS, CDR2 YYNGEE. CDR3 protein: CASSPTGREGREQYF. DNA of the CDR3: TGTGCCAGCAGCCCTACGGGGCGGGAGGGCCGCGAGCAGTACTTC.

The CDR3 loop is CASRRDQGHNSPLHF. In DNA, the CDR3 is TGTGCCAGCAGACGAGACCAGGGACATAATTCACCCCTCCACTTT. The J gene is TRBJ1-6, the V gene TRBV6-4; D is possibly TRBD1 (5 bases). The germline V gene encodes CDR1 MRHNA and CDR2 SNTAGT. CDR3 length: 15 residues. The germline V and J ends were trimmed by 6 bases and 5 bases, with 14 bases remaining between them.